These T cell receptor beta chains were read from a single sample in a study of blood T cells in healthy people across ages. TCRdb processed the 5' RACE reads anew with MiXCR; each CDR3 protein has one entry. The table shows some 640,000 distinct CDR3 sequences, with around half occurring only once. The specimen sequenced was blood. The receptors originated from a woman aged 60-75 years in good health. CDR3s include the opening cysteine and the closing phenylalanine or tryptophan. Each record gives: V gene, J gene, D gene, clone size, CDR3 DNA, CDR3 protein. D genes are given only for firm matches. A clone size is listed for some rows: how often the clone was seen (once, few, many), or a class if it is expanded.

TRBV12-3/TRBV12-4,TRBJ2-3,TRBD1,NA,TGTGCCAGCAGTTATGCCTCGGACAGGCCTTTCACAGATACGCAGTATTTT,CASSYASDRPFTDTQYF
TRBV6-5,TRBJ2-7,TRBD1,NA,TGTGCCAGCAGTTACCCCCGACAGGGTACGACGACGTACGAGCAGTACTTC,CASSYPRQGTTTYEQYF
TRBV6-6,TRBJ2-6,TRBD1,few,TGTGCCAGCAGCTCAGCCTACGGACAGGGTGACAACGTCCTGACTTTC,CASSSAYGQGDNVLTF
TRBV6-5,TRBJ1-1,NA,few,TGTGCCAGCAGGTCTCCAGGGTCCACTGAAGCTTTCTTT,CASRSPGSTEAFF
TRBV2,TRBJ2-3,NA,many,TGTGCCAGCAGTGTGTCGAGTTCAGATACGCAGTATTTT,CASSVSSSDTQYF
TRBV6-6,TRBJ2-1,TRBD2,NA,TGTGCCAGCAGGCGGGAGATAGGATACAATGAGCAGTTCTTC,CASRREIGYNEQFF
TRBV20-1,TRBJ1-4,NA,NA,TGCAGTGCTAGAGACGGGGGACGGGGGAGCTTGGCTAATGAAAAACTGTTTTTT,CSARDGGRGSLANEKLFF
TRBV7-9,TRBJ2-5,TRBD2,few,TGTGCCAGCAGCGACGGGACTAGCGGGAGGTGGGCTGAGACCCAGTACTTC,CASSDGTSGRWAETQYF
TRBV5-1,TRBJ2-7,NA,NA,TGCGCCAGCAGCCCAGCGGACGCGACGGGCGAGCAGTACTTC,CASSPADATGEQYF
TRBV15,TRBJ2-4,NA,few,TGTGCCACCAGCAGAGAGTCCAGGGCCAAAAACATTCAGTACTTC,CATSRESRAKNIQYF
TRBV2,TRBJ2-1,NA,NA,TGTGCCAGCAGGGCCGGCTACGAGGGATACAATGAGCAGTTCTTC,CASRAGYEGYNEQFF
TRBV10-3,TRBJ2-1,NA,NA,TGTGCCATCAGAACTCCAATCTACAATGAGCAGTTCTTC,CAIRTPIYNEQFF
TRBV7-2,TRBJ1-4,NA,NA,TGTGCCAGCAGCCTAACCCGGAGGGGTGAAAAACTGTTTTTT,CASSLTRRGEKLFF
TRBV2,TRBJ2-7,NA,NA,TGTGCCAGCAGAGTCGATAGCGTCGGGCAGTACTTC,CASRVDSVGQYF
TRBV7-6,TRBJ1-1,NA,few,TGTGCCAGCAGCTTAGCCGCAGGATGGGGTGGCACTGAAGCTTTCTTT,CASSLAAGWGGTEAFF
TRBV11-1,TRBJ2-7,NA,NA,TGTGCCAGCAGCTTCGACAGCGAGGGGTACGAGCAGTACTTC,CASSFDSEGYEQYF
TRBV5-1,TRBJ2-1,TRBD1,NA,TGCGCCAGCATCCCTGGGACAGAGGGGGTTTACAATGAGCAGTTCTTC,CASIPGTEGVYNEQFF
TRBV20-1,TRBJ2-3,NA,few,TGCAGTGCTCCGGACTTGGCAGGCACAGATACGCAGTATTTT,CSAPDLAGTDTQYF
TRBV7-2,TRBJ2-3,TRBD2,NA,TGTGCCAGCAGCTTCAGCGGGAGGGATCAAGATACGCAGTATTTT,CASSFSGRDQDTQYF